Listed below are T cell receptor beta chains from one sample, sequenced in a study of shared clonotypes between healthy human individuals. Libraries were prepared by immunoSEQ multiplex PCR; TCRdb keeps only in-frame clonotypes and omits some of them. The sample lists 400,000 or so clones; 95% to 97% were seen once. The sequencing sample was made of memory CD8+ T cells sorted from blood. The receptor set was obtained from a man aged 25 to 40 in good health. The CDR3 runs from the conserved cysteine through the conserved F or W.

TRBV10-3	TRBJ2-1	CAIGSLAGVGEQFF
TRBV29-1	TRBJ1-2	CSVGSSYGYTF
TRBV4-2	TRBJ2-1	CASSQDQNRNEQFF
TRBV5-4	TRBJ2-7	CASSPEGWYEQYF
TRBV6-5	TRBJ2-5	CASTWTGTETQYF
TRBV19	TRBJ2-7	CASSIVAGLSYEQYF
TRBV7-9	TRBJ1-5	CASSLAGYNQPQHF
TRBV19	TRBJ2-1	CASSIGEGYEQFF
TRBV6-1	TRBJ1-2	CASRVPGVDYGYTF
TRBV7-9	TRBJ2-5	CASSQNGETQYF
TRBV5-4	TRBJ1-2	CASSLGTGGNGYTF
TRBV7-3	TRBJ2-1	CASSLTAGEWNEQFF
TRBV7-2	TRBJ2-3	CASSLTDTQYF
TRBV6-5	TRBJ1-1	CASSKTVNTEAFF
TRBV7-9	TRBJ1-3	CASRFTGTGNTIYF
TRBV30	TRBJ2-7	CAWSLGWGQAYEQYF
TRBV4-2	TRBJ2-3	CASSQDRRTSGRESSTDTQYF
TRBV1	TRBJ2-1	CTSSQANRGDYNEQFF
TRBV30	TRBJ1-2	CAWSGPRGGDWAGYTF
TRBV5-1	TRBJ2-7	CASSFGVGAGSAEQYF
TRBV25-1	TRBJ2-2	CASSELGGRANTGELFF
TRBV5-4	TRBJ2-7	CASSLGDRVEQYF
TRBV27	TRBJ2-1	CASSLILASSYNEQFF
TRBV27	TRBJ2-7	CASSLGGNEQYF
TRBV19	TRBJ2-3	CASSIFGTGFTDTQYF
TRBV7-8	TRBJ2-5	CASTLRQTIGETQYF
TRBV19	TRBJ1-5	CASNPGQGGNQPQHF
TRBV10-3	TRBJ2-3	CAIRYREGGTDTQYF
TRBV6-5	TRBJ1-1	CASSPDRLNTEAFF
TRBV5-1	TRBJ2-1	CASSLGLVNEQFF
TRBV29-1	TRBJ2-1	CSVEWLAVYNEQFF
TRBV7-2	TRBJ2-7	CASSLVASGTYEQYF
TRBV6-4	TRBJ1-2	CASSDSFGTWYF
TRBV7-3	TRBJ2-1	CASSPATSGSNEQFF
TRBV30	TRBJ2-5	CAYSTGGETQYF
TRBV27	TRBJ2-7	CASKTSGSFPEQYF
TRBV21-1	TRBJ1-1	CASSKGTNTEAFF
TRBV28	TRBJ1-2	CASSLSDRFYGYTF
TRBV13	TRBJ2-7	CASSGGQGYEQYF
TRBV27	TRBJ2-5	CASREEGRETQYF
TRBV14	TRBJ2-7	CASSNGAQQYF
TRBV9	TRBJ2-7	CASSVGTTYEQYF
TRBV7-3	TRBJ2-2	CASSFQGGSGELFF
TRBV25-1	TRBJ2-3	CASSPGTSGGGTDTQYF
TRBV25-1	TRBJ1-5	CASSGGTGGNNQPQHF
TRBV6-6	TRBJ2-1	CASSPRQVNNEQFF
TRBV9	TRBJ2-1	CASSRIGGSYNEQFF
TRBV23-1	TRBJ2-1	CASSQSTGKGCSYNEQFF
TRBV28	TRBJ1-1	CASSFWPQEAFF
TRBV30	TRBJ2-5	CAWSVYLAETQYF